Reported below is one T cell receptor beta chain. The data were taken from a study of blood T cell repertoires in COVID-19. The overall study: Sites across the United States, Italy and Spain contributed samples from acute and convalescent COVID-19. Nucleic acid was either cDNA or gDNA, and it came from T cells, B-cell-depleted T cells, or PBMCs.

CDR3 length: 17 amino acids. Germline values: CDR1 LGHNA, CDR2 YSLEER. The V gene end was trimmed by 0 bases and the J gene end by 7 bases; junction bases not matched to a gene: 13. Clones were read by immunoSEQ multiplex PCR, and TCRdb kept only the in-frame ones, dropping some. The table includes around 220,000 clones, roughly 76% detected once. V is TRBV4-3 and J is TRBJ2-7, with 9 bases identical to TRBD1. The sequenced material came from peripheral blood. The sequence was collected from a human donor in a cohort sampled during active COVID-19. This CDR3 reads CASSQEVEQGAYGEQYF. CDR3 nucleotides: TGCGCCAGCAGCCAAGAGGTAGAACAGGGGGCCTACGGGGAGCAGTACTTC.